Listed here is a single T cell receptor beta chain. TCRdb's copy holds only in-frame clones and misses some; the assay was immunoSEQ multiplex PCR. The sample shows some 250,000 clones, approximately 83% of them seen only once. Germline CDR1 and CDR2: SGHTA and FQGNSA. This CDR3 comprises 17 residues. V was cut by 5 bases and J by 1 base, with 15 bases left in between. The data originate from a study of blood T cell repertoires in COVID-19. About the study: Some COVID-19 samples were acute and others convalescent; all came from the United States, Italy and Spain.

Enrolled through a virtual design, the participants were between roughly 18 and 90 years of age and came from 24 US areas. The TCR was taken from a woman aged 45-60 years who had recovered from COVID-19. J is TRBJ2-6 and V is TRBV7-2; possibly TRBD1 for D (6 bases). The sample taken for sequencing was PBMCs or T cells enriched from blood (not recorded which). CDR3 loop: CASSLSSGVSGANVLTF. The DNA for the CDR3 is TGTGCCAGCAGCCTATCGTCAGGGGTTTCTGGGGCCAACGTCCTGACTTTC.